This is a list of T cell receptor beta chains from one sample in a study of metastatic and nonmetastatic thyroid tumors. With MiXCR, TCRdb called clones anew from the PCR reads. The sample shows some 46,000 clones, under 25% of them seen only once. The material sequenced was blood. The receptors originated from a male donor with papillary thyroid cancer or a benign thyroid nodule (not recorded which). Some clones in this sample may be carry-over from other donors' samples. Each CDR3 is given with its conserved first and last residue. The D gene is left open where the match is weak. Clone size, where shown, is once, few, many, or a class for clones that have expanded.

j_gene: TRBJ2-5
v_gene: TRBV11-2
d_gene: -
abundance: -
CDR3nt: TGTGCCAGCAGCTTAGGTGTGGGGGAGACCCAGTACTTC
CDR3aa: CASSLGVGETQYF

j_gene: TRBJ2-3
v_gene: TRBV2
d_gene: -
abundance: many
CDR3nt: TGTGCCAGCAGTGAAGGTACAGGGTCCACAGATACGCAGTATTTT
CDR3aa: CASSEGTGSTDTQYF

j_gene: TRBJ1-4
v_gene: TRBV5-6
d_gene: TRBD1
abundance: few
CDR3nt: TGTGCCAGCAGCTCTGACAGGGACAAACTGTTTTTT
CDR3aa: CASSSDRDKLFF

j_gene: TRBJ2-3
v_gene: TRBV28
d_gene: -
abundance: many
CDR3nt: TGTGCCAGCAACCCAGAGAGCCCGGGGATGGATACGCAGTATTTT
CDR3aa: CASNPESPGMDTQYF

j_gene: TRBJ2-4
v_gene: TRBV28
d_gene: TRBD2
abundance: -
CDR3nt: TGTGCCAGCAGACGGACTAGCGGAACCCTAGCCAAAAACATTCAGTACTTC
CDR3aa: CASRRTSGTLAKNIQYF

j_gene: TRBJ2-2
v_gene: TRBV5-4
d_gene: TRBD2
abundance: once
CDR3nt: TGTGCCAGCAGCCCCGGGACTAGCGGGAGCACCGGGGAGCTGTTTTTT
CDR3aa: CASSPGTSGSTGELFF

j_gene: TRBJ2-1
v_gene: TRBV12-3/TRBV12-4
d_gene: -
abundance: many
CDR3nt: TGTGCCAGCAGTGACATACCGGGACCAAGGTACAATGAGCAGTTCTTC
CDR3aa: CASSDIPGPRYNEQFF

j_gene: TRBJ2-6
v_gene: TRBV5-1
d_gene: -
abundance: many
CDR3nt: TGCGCCAGCAGCTTGGCACAAGACCTAGTCGCCAACGTCCTGACTTTC
CDR3aa: CASSLAQDLVANVLTF

j_gene: TRBJ2-2
v_gene: TRBV5-5
d_gene: -
abundance: many
CDR3nt: TGTGCCAGCAGCGAGGGGGACACCGGGGAGCTGTTTTTT
CDR3aa: CASSEGDTGELFF

j_gene: TRBJ1-1
v_gene: TRBV30
d_gene: -
abundance: few
CDR3nt: TGTGCCTGGAGTGTAGGGGGGGGTAGGACTGAAGCTTTCTTT
CDR3aa: CAWSVGGGRTEAFF

j_gene: TRBJ2-7
v_gene: TRBV18
d_gene: TRBD2
abundance: medium-sized
CDR3nt: TGTGCCAGCTCACCTTCCGGGACTAGCGGGAGAGGGCAGTACTTC
CDR3aa: CASSPSGTSGRGQYF

j_gene: TRBJ2-1
v_gene: TRBV20-1
d_gene: -
abundance: few
CDR3nt: TGCAGTGCTGGAGATCTGGACCGAAACAATGAGCAGTTCTTC
CDR3aa: CSAGDLDRNNEQFF

j_gene: TRBJ2-7
v_gene: TRBV30
d_gene: -
abundance: -
CDR3nt: TGTGCCTGGAGTGTACTCAGTGGGTCCTATGAGCAGTACTTC
CDR3aa: CAWSVLSGSYEQYF

j_gene: TRBJ2-1
v_gene: TRBV5-1
d_gene: TRBD2
abundance: -
CDR3nt: TGCGCCAGCAGCTTGGGTGCTAGCGGGAGGGCCGTGTCCTACAATGAGCAGTTCTTC
CDR3aa: CASSLGASGRAVSYNEQFF

j_gene: TRBJ2-5
v_gene: TRBV6-1
d_gene: TRBD2
abundance: many
CDR3nt: TGTGCCAGCAGTTCGCCGGGACTAGGGGAGACCCAGTACTTC
CDR3aa: CASSSPGLGETQYF

j_gene: TRBJ2-7
v_gene: TRBV18
d_gene: -
abundance: -
CDR3nt: TGTGCCAGCTCACCGAGACGGGCTGGGTACCAGCAGTACTTC
CDR3aa: CASSPRRAGYQQYF

j_gene: TRBJ2-1
v_gene: TRBV20-1
d_gene: TRBD2
abundance: many
CDR3nt: TGCAGTGCAGGTAGCGGGAGCTCCTACAATGAGCAGTTCTTC
CDR3aa: CSAGSGSSYNEQFF

j_gene: TRBJ2-1
v_gene: TRBV19
d_gene: TRBD2
abundance: many
CDR3nt: TGTGCCAGTAGTATAGTAGGGAGGGACTCCCGTTACAATGAGCAGTTCTTC
CDR3aa: CASSIVGRDSRYNEQFF

j_gene: TRBJ2-1
v_gene: TRBV11-2
d_gene: TRBD2
abundance: -
CDR3nt: TGTGCCAGCAGCTTAGGACTAGCGGTTCCCGACAATGAGCAGTTCTTC
CDR3aa: CASSLGLAVPDNEQFF

j_gene: TRBJ1-1
v_gene: TRBV30
d_gene: -
abundance: -
CDR3nt: TGTGCCTGGAGTTGGAGTGGAATGAACACTGAAGCTTTCTTT
CDR3aa: CAWSWSGMNTEAFF

j_gene: TRBJ2-1
v_gene: TRBV7-3
d_gene: TRBD2
abundance: -
CDR3nt: TGTGCCAGCAGCTTAATGGGGGGACTAGCGGGAGGGGATGAGCAGTTCTTC
CDR3aa: CASSLMGGLAGGDEQFF

j_gene: TRBJ2-6
v_gene: TRBV3-1
d_gene: TRBD1
abundance: -
CDR3nt: TGTGCCAGCAGCCGCTCCGGGACAGGGATCTCTGTGGCCAATGTCCTGACTTTC
CDR3aa: CASSRSGTGISVANVLTF

j_gene: TRBJ2-1
v_gene: TRBV7-9
d_gene: -
abundance: many
CDR3nt: TGTGCCAGCAGCTTACGGCAGGGGGGAACTGAAGACTCCTACAATGAGCAGTTCTTC
CDR3aa: CASSLRQGGTEDSYNEQFF

j_gene: TRBJ2-3
v_gene: TRBV5-1
d_gene: TRBD1
abundance: -
CDR3nt: TGCGCCAGCAGCTCGGGACAGGGAACAGATACGCAGTATTTT
CDR3aa: CASSSGQGTDTQYF

j_gene: TRBJ2-3
v_gene: TRBV5-4
d_gene: TRBD2
abundance: many
CDR3nt: TGTGCCAGCAGCTTGGACCTAGCGGGAGAGGCTACGCAGTATTTT
CDR3aa: CASSLDLAGEATQYF

j_gene: TRBJ2-7
v_gene: TRBV5-1
d_gene: -
abundance: many
CDR3nt: TGCGCCAGCAGCTCCCCGACAGCCTCTTGGGAGCAGTACTTC
CDR3aa: CASSSPTASWEQYF

j_gene: TRBJ1-2
v_gene: TRBV28
d_gene: -
abundance: -
CDR3nt: TGTGCCAGCAGTAGCGGCCAGTTATATGGCTACACCTTC
CDR3aa: CASSSGQLYGYTF

j_gene: TRBJ2-1
v_gene: TRBV2
d_gene: -
abundance: -
CDR3nt: TGTGCCAGCACGCACTCGGGATCTTCGTGTGAGCAGTTCTTC
CDR3aa: CASTHSGSSCEQFF

j_gene: TRBJ2-7
v_gene: TRBV12-3/TRBV12-4
d_gene: -
abundance: few
CDR3nt: TGTGCCAGCAGTTTCTTGGCCATGGCCGAGCAGTACTTC
CDR3aa: CASSFLAMAEQYF

j_gene: TRBJ2-5
v_gene: TRBV7-2
d_gene: -
abundance: -
CDR3nt: TGTGCCAGCAGCTCCCGCGAGACCCAGTACTTC
CDR3aa: CASSSRETQYF

j_gene: TRBJ2-7
v_gene: TRBV7-2
d_gene: TRBD1
abundance: -
CDR3nt: TGTGCCAGCAGCTATCGGACAGGGGGAGTGTACGAGCAGTACTTC
CDR3aa: CASSYRTGGVYEQYF

j_gene: TRBJ1-2
v_gene: TRBV18
d_gene: TRBD1
abundance: -
CDR3nt: TGTGCCAGCTCACTTGGTGGGACAGGGGGCAACACCTTC
CDR3aa: CASSLGGTGGNTF

j_gene: TRBJ1-1
v_gene: TRBV6-1
d_gene: -
abundance: few
CDR3nt: TGTGCCAGCAGTGAGCGGGGGGGATTAGGCACTGAAGCTTTCTTT
CDR3aa: CASSERGGLGTEAFF

j_gene: TRBJ2-3
v_gene: TRBV7-9
d_gene: TRBD2
abundance: many
CDR3nt: TGTGCCAGCAGACCTCCGGGACTAGCGGGACACACAGATACGCAGTATTTT
CDR3aa: CASRPPGLAGHTDTQYF

j_gene: TRBJ1-2
v_gene: TRBV30
d_gene: -
abundance: -
CDR3nt: TGTGCCTTGGAGGCAGGAGTGGGCTATGGCTACACCTTC
CDR3aa: CALEAGVGYGYTF

j_gene: TRBJ2-5
v_gene: TRBV5-4
d_gene: -
abundance: -
CDR3nt: TGTGCCAGCAGACCACAGGGTAAAGAGACCCAGTACTTC
CDR3aa: CASRPQGKETQYF

j_gene: TRBJ2-6
v_gene: TRBV6-5
d_gene: TRBD2
abundance: medium-sized
CDR3nt: TGTGCCAGCAGTTACTCGGGTAGCGGGAGATCTGGGGCCAACGTCCTGACTTTC
CDR3aa: CASSYSGSGRSGANVLTF

j_gene: TRBJ1-5
v_gene: TRBV3-1
d_gene: -
abundance: -
CDR3nt: TGTGCCAGCAGCCAATATGACAGCAATCAGCCCCAGCATTTT
CDR3aa: CASSQYDSNQPQHF

j_gene: TRBJ2-7
v_gene: TRBV29-1
d_gene: -
abundance: many
CDR3nt: TGCAGCGTTGAGGGGGAAGGTACCTACGAGCAGTACTTC
CDR3aa: CSVEGEGTYEQYF

j_gene: TRBJ2-7
v_gene: TRBV10-3
d_gene: TRBD1
abundance: few
CDR3nt: TGTGCCACCTCAGCGGATATTCAGGGGGACTACGAGCAGTACTTC
CDR3aa: CATSADIQGDYEQYF

j_gene: TRBJ2-1
v_gene: TRBV19
d_gene: TRBD1
abundance: few
CDR3nt: TGTGCCAGTAGTATGGGCCGGACAGGGGAGCAGTTCTTC
CDR3aa: CASSMGRTGEQFF

j_gene: TRBJ1-6
v_gene: TRBV6-5
d_gene: -
abundance: -
CDR3nt: TGTGCCAGCAGTTATATGGGATCCTATAATTCACCCCTCCACTTT
CDR3aa: CASSYMGSYNSPLHF

j_gene: TRBJ2-2
v_gene: TRBV6-2/TRBV6-3
d_gene: -
abundance: few
CDR3nt: TGTGCCAGCGGGAACACCGGGGAGCTGTTTTTT
CDR3aa: CASGNTGELFF

j_gene: TRBJ2-7
v_gene: TRBV11-2
d_gene: -
abundance: many
CDR3nt: TGTGCCAGCAGCATGGGCCCGGGACAAGCGTCCTACGAGCAGTACTTC
CDR3aa: CASSMGPGQASYEQYF

j_gene: TRBJ2-7
v_gene: TRBV2
d_gene: -
abundance: many
CDR3nt: TGTGCCAGCACCGAGGGGGTACATTTGGACGAGCAGTACTTC
CDR3aa: CASTEGVHLDEQYF